This T cell receptor beta chain was captured by sequencing in a study of T cells in Graves' hyperthyroidism and ophthalmopathy. Study findings and constraints: Blood also carried most thyroid clonotypes expanded above 0.001.

What was amplified from RNA transcripts were TCR beta CDR3 regions. The HTBI set primed first-round TCR CDR3 RT-PCR. TCRdb recomputed calls from the multiplex PCR reads with MiXCR, one row per CDR3 protein. The table includes around 420,000 distinct CDR3 sequences, roughly 14% detected once. V lost 9 bases, J lost 4 bases, and 19 bases lay in between. The CDR3 runs 14 residues. Per the germline V gene, CDR1 is SNHLY and CDR2 is FYNNEI. Concerning this clonotype itself: What it binds is unknown.

Patients aged 18 to 65 had newly diagnosed hyperthyroidism of under 2 months' duration. Sequences were obtained from blood. The receptor's source is a woman between 18 and 30 years old with Graves' hyperthyroidism. This chain joins TRBV2 and TRBJ2-7; D gene ambiguous. In DNA, the CDR3 is TGTGCCAGTACCGATCCCGGGCTGGAGTACGAGCAGTACTTC. This gives the protein CASTDPGLEYEQYF. Full variable domain (remainder filled in from reference TRBV2 and TRBJ2-7): EPEVTQTPSHQVTQMGQEVILRCVPISNHLYFYWYRQILGQKVEFLVSFYNNEISEKSEIFDDQFSVERPDGSNFTLKIRSTKLEDSAMYFCASTDPGLEYEQYFGPGTRLTVT.